The sequence of this TCR beta chain was determined in a study of T-cell memory formation after mild COVID-19. Background on the study: TCR clustering was largely donor specific.

CDR3 size: 15 residues. CDR1 is MNHNS and CDR2 is SASEGT in the germline V gene. The V end was cut by 10 bases, the J end by 0 bases, with 15 bases between. The 5'RACE method, run with constant-segment primers, produced TCR alpha and TCR beta cDNA libraries (carrying sample barcodes and UMIs). TCRdb fed the 5' RACE reads into MiXCR, producing one record per CDR3 protein. The sample comprises approximately 400,000 distinct CDR3 sequences, approximately 25% of which are singletons, and about 10% rests with the top ten. Sequencing was done on a sample of PBMCs or a T cell subset sorted from them (not recorded which). This sequence joins TRBV6-1 and TRBJ2-2; D possibly corresponds to TRBD1 (6 bases). The clonotype comes from an adult woman who had mild COVID-19 (a few samples of this study predate the infection). Cell type and time point are not known. Here the CDR3 DNA reads TGTGCCACCACGCCGACAGGTTCGAACACCGGGGAGCTGTTTTTT. It codes for CATTPTGSNTGELFF.